This T cell receptor beta chain derives from a study of cytomegalovirus exposure and HLA in healthy donors. This PCR relied on a set of 60 Vbeta primers and 13 Jbeta primers. The table came from immunoSEQ multiplex PCR; TCRdb's copy has only in-frame clones and leaves some out. The sample includes 130,000 to 150,000 clones, about four fifths of them seen just once. The length of the CDR3 is 19 residues. Remarks on this clone: Its antigen is not known.

General study results and limits: An analysis that was carried out later associated fewer than 20,000 TCR beta sequences with HLA alleles at 0.05 false discovery rate. High sensitivity and specificity were reportedly achieved when the classifier diagnosed cytomegalovirus status. Cytomegalovirus association was assigned to more than 150 TCR beta chains.

The sample comprised PBMCs. This clonotype was obtained from a man in his forties in good health and CMV-seropositive. The chain is built from TRBV21-1 and TRBJ1-1; the table's D call, TRBD1, has no DNA check behind it. TRBV21-1 is designated a pseudogene. CDR3 coding DNA: TGTGCCAGCAGCAAAGCTCTTAAAGTAGGGGGCAGCGAGAACACTGAAGCTTTCTTT. It encodes CASSKALKVGGSENTEAFF.